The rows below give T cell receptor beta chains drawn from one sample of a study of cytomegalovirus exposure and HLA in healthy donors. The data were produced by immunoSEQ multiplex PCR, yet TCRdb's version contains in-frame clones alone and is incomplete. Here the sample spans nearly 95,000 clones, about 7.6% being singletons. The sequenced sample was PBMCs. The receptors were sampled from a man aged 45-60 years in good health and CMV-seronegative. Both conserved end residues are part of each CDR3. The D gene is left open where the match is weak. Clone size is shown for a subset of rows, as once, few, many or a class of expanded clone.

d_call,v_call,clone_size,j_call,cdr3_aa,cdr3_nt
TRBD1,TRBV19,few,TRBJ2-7,CASSMTGGQSYEQYF,TGTGCCAGTAGTATGACAGGGGGTCAGTCCTACGAGCAGTACTTC
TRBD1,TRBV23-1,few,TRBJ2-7,CASSQARQGVNPHEQYF,TGCGCCAGCAGTCAAGCTAGACAGGGGGTCAACCCCCACGAGCAGTACTTC
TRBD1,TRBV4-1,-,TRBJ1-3,CASSQGGQGGNTIYF,TGCGCCAGCAGCCAAGGGGGACAGGGAGGAAACACCATATATTTT
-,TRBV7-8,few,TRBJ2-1,CASSPTMSSYNEQFF,TGTGCCAGCAGCCCCACTATGAGCTCCTACAATGAGCAGTTCTTC
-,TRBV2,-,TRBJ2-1,CASRDGTGILSYNEQFF,TGTGCCAGCAGGGATGGGACTGGGATTCTCTCCTACAATGAGCAGTTCTTC
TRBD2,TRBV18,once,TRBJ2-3,CASQIAGGPTDTQYF,TGTGCCAGCCAGATCGCGGGAGGCCCCACAGATACGCAGTATTTT
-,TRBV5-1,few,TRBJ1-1,CASSIQGNTEAFF,TGCGCCAGCAGCATACAGGGGAACACTGAAGCTTTCTTT
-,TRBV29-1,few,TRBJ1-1,CSVAGDGMNTEAFF,TGCAGCGTTGCAGGGGATGGCATGAACACTGAAGCTTTCTTT
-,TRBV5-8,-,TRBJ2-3,CASSLGAGASSSTDTQYF,TGTGCCAGCAGCTTGGGGGCAGGGGCCTCTTCTAGCACAGATACGCAGTATTTT
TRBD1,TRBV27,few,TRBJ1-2,CASSYGQGYGYTF,TGTGCCAGCAGTTACGGACAGGGGTATGGCTACACCTTC
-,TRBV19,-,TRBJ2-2,CASGIGSGAGELFF,TGTGCCAGTGGCATCGGGAGTGGGGCCGGGGAGCTGTTTTTT
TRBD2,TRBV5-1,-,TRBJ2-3,CASSLWTSGGTDTQYF,TGCGCCAGCAGCCTGTGGACTAGCGGGGGCACAGATACGCAGTATTTT
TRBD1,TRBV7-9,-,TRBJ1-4,CASSYGQGALEKLFF,TGTGCCAGCAGCTATGGACAGGGGGCGTTGGAAAAACTGTTTTTT
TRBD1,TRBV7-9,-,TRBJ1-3,CASSPGQGSSGNTIYF,TGTGCCAGCAGCCCGGGACAGGGTAGCTCTGGAAACACCATATATTTT
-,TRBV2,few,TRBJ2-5,CASGQGGARETQYF,TGTGCCAGCGGACAGGGAGGGGCTAGAGAGACCCAGTACTTC
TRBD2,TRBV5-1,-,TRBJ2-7,CASSYLAGGRRDEQYF,TGCGCCAGCAGCTATCTAGCGGGAGGCCGGAGGGACGAGCAGTACTTC
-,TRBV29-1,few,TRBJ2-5,CSVGADNQETQYF,TGCAGCGTTGGGGCAGATAATCAAGAGACCCAGTACTTC
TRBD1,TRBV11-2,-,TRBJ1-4,CASSLGQGEKLFF,TGTGCCAGCAGCTTAGGACAGGGGGAAAAACTGTTTTTT
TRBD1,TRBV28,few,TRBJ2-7,CASSLNTGGFYEQYF,TGTGCCAGCAGTTTAAATACAGGGGGTTTCTACGAGCAGTACTTC
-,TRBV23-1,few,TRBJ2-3,CASNPHSTDTQYF,TGCGCCAGCAATCCGCACTCCACAGATACGCAGTATTTT
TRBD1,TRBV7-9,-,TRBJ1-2,CASSSRDRGDYGYTF,TGTGCCAGCAGCTCCCGGGACAGGGGCGACTATGGCTACACCTTC
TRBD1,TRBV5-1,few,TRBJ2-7,CASSLSGQGLHEQYF,TGCGCCAGCAGCCTTTCAGGACAGGGGCTTCACGAGCAGTACTTC
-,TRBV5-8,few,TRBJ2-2,CASSPERGSGTGELFF,TGTGCCAGCAGCCCCGAACGTGGATCGGGCACCGGGGAGCTGTTTTTT
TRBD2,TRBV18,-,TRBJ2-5,CASSPPSLAGAIMETQYF,TGTGCCAGCTCACCACCGAGTCTAGCGGGGGCCATCATGGAGACCCAGTACTTC
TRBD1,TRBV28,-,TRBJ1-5,CASSSLTGGNQPQHF,TGTGCCAGCAGTTCCTTGACAGGGGGCAATCAGCCCCAGCATTTT
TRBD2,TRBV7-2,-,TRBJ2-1,CASSLGLGGFNEQFF,TGTGCCAGCAGCTTGGGACTAGGGGGGTTCAATGAGCAGTTCTTC
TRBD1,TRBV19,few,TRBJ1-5,CASRVTGSNQPQHF,TGTGCCAGCCGGGTGACAGGGAGCAATCAGCCCCAGCATTTT
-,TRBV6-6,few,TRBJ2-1,CASTTRSEQFF,TGTGCCAGCACCACACGGAGTGAGCAGTTCTTC
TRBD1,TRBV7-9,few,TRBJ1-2,CASSLGGDRGYGYTF,TGTGCCAGCAGCTTAGGGGGTGACAGGGGATACGGCTACACCTTC
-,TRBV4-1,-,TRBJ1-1,CASSQSENTEAFF,TGCGCCAGCAGCCAGTCAGAGAACACTGAAGCTTTCTTT
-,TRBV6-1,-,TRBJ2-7,CASSVQGPPYEQYF,TGTGCCAGCAGTGTACAGGGACCCCCCTACGAGCAGTACTTC
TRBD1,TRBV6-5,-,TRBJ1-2,CASRGQVTANYGYTF,TGTGCCAGCAGAGGACAGGTCACAGCTAACTATGGCTACACCTTC
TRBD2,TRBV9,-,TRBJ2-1,CASSVAGRAAYNEQFF,TGTGCCAGCAGCGTAGCGGGGAGGGCGGCCTACAATGAGCAGTTCTTC
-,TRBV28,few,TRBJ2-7,CASTPAGGEQYF,TGTGCCAGCACCCCGGCCGGGGGCGAGCAGTACTTC
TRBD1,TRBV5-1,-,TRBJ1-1,CASSFVQGGRNTEAFF,TGCGCCAGCAGCTTTGTACAGGGGGGGAGGAACACTGAAGCTTTCTTT
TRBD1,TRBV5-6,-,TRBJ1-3,CASSLPGTGGFSGNTIYF,TGTGCCAGCAGCCTCCCCGGGACAGGGGGCTTCTCTGGAAACACCATATATTTT
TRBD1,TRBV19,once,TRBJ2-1,CASSSTGSSYNEQFF,TGTGCCAGTAGTTCGACAGGGAGCTCCTACAATGAGCAGTTCTTC
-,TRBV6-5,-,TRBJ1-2,CASSYSNMSPGKGYTF,TGTGCCAGCAGTTACTCGAATATGTCCCCAGGGAAAGGCTACACCTTC